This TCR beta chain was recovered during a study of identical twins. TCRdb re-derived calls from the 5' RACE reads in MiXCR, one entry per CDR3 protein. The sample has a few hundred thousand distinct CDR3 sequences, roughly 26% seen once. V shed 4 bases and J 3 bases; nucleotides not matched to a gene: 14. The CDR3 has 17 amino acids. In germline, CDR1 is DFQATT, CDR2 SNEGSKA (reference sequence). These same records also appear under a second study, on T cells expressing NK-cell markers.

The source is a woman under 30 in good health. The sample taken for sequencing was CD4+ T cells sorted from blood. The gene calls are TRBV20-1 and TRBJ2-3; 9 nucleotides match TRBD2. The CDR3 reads CSATYPGGSGGTDTQYF. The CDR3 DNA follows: TGCAGTGCTACATACCCGGGTGGTAGCGGGGGAACAGATACGCAGTATTTT.